A selection of T cell receptor beta chains follows, all from one sample in a study of glioma-infiltrating T cells. TCRdb reanalysed the multiplex PCR reads using MiXCR and keeps one entry per CDR3 protein. The sample carries approximately 400,000 distinct CDR3 sequences, 41% recorded once. Sequencing used glioma tissue, nonneoplastic brain tissue, or PBMCs (not recorded which). These receptors all stem from a human donor with low-grade glioma or glioblastoma, undergoing nonglioma brain surgery, or in good health (not recorded which). The CDR3 runs from the conserved cysteine through the conserved F or W. A D gene is named only where the DNA matches it firmly. The size field is filled for only some rows; it gives once, few, many or a size class.

clone size | J gene | V gene | D gene | CDR3 length | CDR3 DNA | CDR3 protein
few | TRBJ2-3 | TRBV7-2 | TRBD2 | 15 | TGTGCCAGCAGCTTAGTAGCGGGAGCGAGATATACGCAGTATTTT | CASSLVAGARYTQYF
many | TRBJ2-5 | TRBV7-2 | TRBD1 | 16 | TGTGCCAGCAGCTTAGGGATAGACAGGGCAGGAGAGACCCAGTACTTC | CASSLGIDRAGETQYF
NA | TRBJ2-7 | TRBV20-1 | TRBD2 | 16 | TGCAGTGCTAGAGAAGGCCGGACTAGCGCAAGCTACGAGCAGTACTTC | CSAREGRTSASYEQYF
NA | TRBJ2-3 | TRBV20-1 | NA | 14 | TGCAGTGCTGCCGAACAGGGACTCACAGATACGCAGTATTTT | CSAAEQGLTDTQYF
few | TRBJ1-1 | TRBV11-3 | NA | 14 | TGTGCCAGCAGCCCTAGGGGGGGATACACTGAAGCTTTCTTT | CASSPRGGYTEAFF
NA | TRBJ1-2 | TRBV7-2 | NA | 14 | TGTGCCAGCATCAAAGACTGGCAGGGGCATGGCTACACCTTC | CASIKDWQGHGYTF
NA | TRBJ2-2 | TRBV25-1 | NA | 15 | TGTGCCAGCCGCCCAAACGGGACTCCCGGCGGGGAGCTGTTTTTT | CASRPNGTPGGELFF
NA | TRBJ1-1 | TRBV20-1 | NA | 14 | TGCAGTGCTAGAGTCAGGGATCGGAACACTGAAGCTTTCTTT | CSARVRDRNTEAFF
many | TRBJ1-1 | TRBV6-2/TRBV6-3 | TRBD1 | 13 | TGTGCCAGCAGCAGAACAGGGGGCACTGAAGCTTTCTTT | CASSRTGGTEAFF
NA | TRBJ2-1 | TRBV6-1 | NA | 13 | TGTGCCAGCAGACCGAAGGGCTACAATGAGCAGTTCTTC | CASRPKGYNEQFF